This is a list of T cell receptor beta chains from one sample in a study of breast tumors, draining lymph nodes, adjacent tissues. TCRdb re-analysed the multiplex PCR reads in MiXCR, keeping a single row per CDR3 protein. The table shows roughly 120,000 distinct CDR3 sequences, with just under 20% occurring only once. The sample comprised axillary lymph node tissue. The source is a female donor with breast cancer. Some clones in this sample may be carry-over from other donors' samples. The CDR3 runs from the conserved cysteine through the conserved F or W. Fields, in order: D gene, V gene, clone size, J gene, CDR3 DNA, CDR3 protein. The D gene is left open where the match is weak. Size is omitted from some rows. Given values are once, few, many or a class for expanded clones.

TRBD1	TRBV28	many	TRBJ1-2	TGTGCCAGCAGTCACGGACAGGGGAACTATGGCTACACCTTC	CASSHGQGNYGYTF
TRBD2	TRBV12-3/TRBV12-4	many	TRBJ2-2	TGTGCCAGTCACGGGGGGAGTTTGGACACCGGGGAGCTGTTTTTT	CASHGGSLDTGELFF
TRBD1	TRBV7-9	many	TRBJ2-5	TGTGCCAGCAGCTTAGCCACGGGACAGGGGAAACAAGAGACCCAGTACTTC	CASSLATGQGKQETQYF
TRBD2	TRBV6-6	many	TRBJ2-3	TGTGCCAGCAGCCCTCGGGGGGCAGATACGCAGTATTTT	CASSPRGADTQYF
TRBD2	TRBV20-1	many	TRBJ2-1	TGCAGTGCTAAAACTAGCGGGGGGGCGAATGAGCAGTTCTTC	CSAKTSGGANEQFF
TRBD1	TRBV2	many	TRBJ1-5	TGTGCCAGCAGTTCGGGACAGAATCAGCCCCAGCATTTT	CASSSGQNQPQHF
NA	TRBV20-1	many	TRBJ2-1	TGCAGTGCTAGCCCAGCGGTCTCCTACAATGAGCAGTTCTTC	CSASPAVSYNEQFF
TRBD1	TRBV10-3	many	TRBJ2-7	TGTGCCATCAGCACAACAGGGGGCACCTACGAGCAGTACTTC	CAISTTGGTYEQYF
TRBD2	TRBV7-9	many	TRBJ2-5	TGTGCCAGCAGCTTGGCTAGCGGGGGCCTGGTGGGGACCCAGTACTTC	CASSLASGGLVGTQYF
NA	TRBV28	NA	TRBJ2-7	TGTGCCAGCAGCCTAAGTAGGGCAGGGCCTGGCGAGCAGTACTTC	CASSLSRAGPGEQYF
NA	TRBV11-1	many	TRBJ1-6	TGTGCCAGCAGCTTATTAACCAGCTCCTATAATTCACCCCTCCACTTT	CASSLLTSSYNSPLHF
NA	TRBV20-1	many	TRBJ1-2	TGCAGTGCTCAGAAGGGTTTATATGGCTACACCTTC	CSAQKGLYGYTF
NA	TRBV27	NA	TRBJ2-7	TGTGCCAGCAGGGGGTTGGCAGGGGGGTCCTACGAGCAGTACTTC	CASRGLAGGSYEQYF
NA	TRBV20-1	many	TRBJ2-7	TGCAGTGCGAGGGCCGTCCCAACGGACGAGCAGTACTTC	CSARAVPTDEQYF
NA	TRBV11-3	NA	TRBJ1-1	TGTGCCAGCAGCATGACAGGAGAGACTGTAGCTTTCTTT	CASSMTGETVAFF
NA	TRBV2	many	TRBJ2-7	TGTGCCAGCAGGAGGGACGGTTACTACGAGCAGTACTTC	CASRRDGYYEQYF
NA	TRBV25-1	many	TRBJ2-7	TGTGCCAGCAGTAATCTCGGCTACGAGCAGTACTTC	CASSNLGYEQYF
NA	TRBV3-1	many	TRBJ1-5	TGTGCCAGCAGCCAAGAAGGGGGACACCCATATAGCAATCAGCCCCAGCATTTT	CASSQEGGHPYSNQPQHF
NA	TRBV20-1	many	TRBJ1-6	TGCAGTGCTAGTAAGGGGGTGGATTCACCCCTCCACTTT	CSASKGVDSPLHF
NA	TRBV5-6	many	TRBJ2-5	TGTGCCAGCAGCCCGCGACAACAAGAGACCCAGTACTTC	CASSPRQQETQYF